Detailed here is one TCR beta chain. Contact with a PCR-confirmed or clinician-diagnosed COVID-19 case occurred within 2 weeks of entry. These data belong to a study of blood T cell repertoires in COVID-19. Whole-study context: COVID-19 samples from acute and convalescent phases originated in the United States, Italy and Spain.

In the source study's methods: The authors estimated nucleated cell counts from reference gene primer amplification. Profiling relied on immunoSEQ multiplex PCR, and the TCRdb table lists in-frame clones only, not all of them. The V and J calls and the clone size are those of that table, but D and trimming were determined from the DNA. The table records approximately 340,000 clones, roughly nine tenths of them present only once. After removal of 6 bases from V and 10 bases from J, the junction contained 6 bases not matched to a gene. The CDR3 extends over 11 amino acids. Germline V CDR1 and CDR2: DFQATT, SNEGSKA (reference sequence).

The sequence was collected from a woman aged 35 to 49 who had been exposed to COVID-19. The sample consisted of PBMCs or T cells enriched from blood (not recorded which). V is TRBV20-1 and J is TRBJ2-3; 8 nucleotides align to TRBD1. The CDR3 protein is CSALGQAAQYF. As DNA, the CDR3 is TGCAGTGCCCTGGGACAGGCAGCGCAGTATTTT.